This paragraph covers one T cell receptor beta chain sequence. What it binds is not known. The source of the sample is a study of T-cell memory formation after mild COVID-19. Overall study context: TCR clusters were mostly donor specific. Study conclusions and caveats: Within pre-infection memory, some responding clones were found, suggesting cross-reactive memory joined.

TCRdb analysed the 5' RACE reads with MiXCR anew, one entry per CDR3 protein. This table has around 310,000 distinct CDR3 sequences, around 15% appearing once. Germline loops: CDR1 SGHAT, CDR2 FQNNGV. The junction had 6 bases not matched to a gene; V was cut back by 7 bases and J by 0 bases. This CDR3 is 16 amino acids long. The receptor comes from a man younger than 35 who had mild COVID-19 (a few samples of this study predate the infection). Cell type and time point are not known. The chain has TRBV11-2 and TRBJ2-6; 7 nucleotides agree with TRBD2. The source material was PBMCs or a T cell subset sorted from them (not recorded which). The CDR3 DNA reads TGTGCCAGCAAACCTAGCGGATCCTCTGGGGCCAACGTCCTGACTTTC. This translates into CASKPSGSSGANVLTF.